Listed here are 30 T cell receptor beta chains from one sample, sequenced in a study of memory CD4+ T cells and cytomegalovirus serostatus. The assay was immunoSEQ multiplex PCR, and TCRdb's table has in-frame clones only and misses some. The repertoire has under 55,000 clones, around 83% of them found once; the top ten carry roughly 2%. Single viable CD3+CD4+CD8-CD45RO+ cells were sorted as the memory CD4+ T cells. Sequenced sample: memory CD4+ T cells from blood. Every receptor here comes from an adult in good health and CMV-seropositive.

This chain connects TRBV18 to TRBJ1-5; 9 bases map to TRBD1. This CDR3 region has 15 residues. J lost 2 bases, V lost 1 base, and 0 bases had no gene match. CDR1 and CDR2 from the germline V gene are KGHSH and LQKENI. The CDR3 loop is CASSPRTGGNQPQHF. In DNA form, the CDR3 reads TGTGCCAGCTCACCACGGACAGGGGGCAATCAGCCCCAGCATTTT.

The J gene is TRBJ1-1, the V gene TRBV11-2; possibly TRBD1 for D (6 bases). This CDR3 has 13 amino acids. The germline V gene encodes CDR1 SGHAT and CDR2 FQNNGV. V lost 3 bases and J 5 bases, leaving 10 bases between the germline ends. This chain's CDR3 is CASSFQGRTEAFF. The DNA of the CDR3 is TGTGCCAGCAGCTTCCAGGGGAGGACTGAAGCTTTCTTT.

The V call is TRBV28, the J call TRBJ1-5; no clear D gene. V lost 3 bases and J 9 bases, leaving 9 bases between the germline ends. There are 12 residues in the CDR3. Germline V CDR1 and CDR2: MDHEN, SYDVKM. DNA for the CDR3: TGTGCCAGCAGTTTGTGGTTTGGGCCCCAGCATTTT. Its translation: CASSLWFGPQHF. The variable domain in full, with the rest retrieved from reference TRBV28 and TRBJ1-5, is DVKVTQSSRYLVKRTGEKVFLECVQDMDHENMFWYRQDPGLGLRLIYFSYDVKMKEKGDIPEGYSVSREKKERFSLILESASTNQTSMYLCASSLWFGPQHFGDGTRLSIL.

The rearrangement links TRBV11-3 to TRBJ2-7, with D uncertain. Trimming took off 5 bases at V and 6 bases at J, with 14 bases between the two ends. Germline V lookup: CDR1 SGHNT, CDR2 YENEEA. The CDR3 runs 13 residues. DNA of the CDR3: TGTGCCAGCAGCCCCCGTTCCGGCGGCGAGCAGTACTTC. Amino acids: CASSPRSGGEQYF.

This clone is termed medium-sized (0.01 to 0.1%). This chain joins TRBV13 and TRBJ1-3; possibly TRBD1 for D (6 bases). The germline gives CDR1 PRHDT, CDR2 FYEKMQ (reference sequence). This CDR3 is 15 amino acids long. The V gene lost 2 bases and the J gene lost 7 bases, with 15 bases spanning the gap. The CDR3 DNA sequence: TGTGCCAGCAGCTTAAGGGGGGCCTTCAGGAACACCATATATTTT. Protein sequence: CASSLRGAFRNTIYF.

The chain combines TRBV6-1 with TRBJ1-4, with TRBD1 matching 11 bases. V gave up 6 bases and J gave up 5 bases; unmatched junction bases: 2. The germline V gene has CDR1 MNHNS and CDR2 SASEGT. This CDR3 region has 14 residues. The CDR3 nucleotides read TGTGCCAGCAGAAGGGACAGGGGGAATGAAAAACTGTTTTTT. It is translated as CASRRDRGNEKLFF.

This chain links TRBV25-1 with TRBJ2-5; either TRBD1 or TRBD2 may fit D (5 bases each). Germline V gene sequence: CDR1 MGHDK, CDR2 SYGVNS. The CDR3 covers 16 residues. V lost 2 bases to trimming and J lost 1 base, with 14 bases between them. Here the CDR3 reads CASSEKRPGSQETQYF. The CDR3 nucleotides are TGTGCCAGCAGTGAAAAGCGGCCAGGGAGCCAAGAGACCCAGTACTTC.

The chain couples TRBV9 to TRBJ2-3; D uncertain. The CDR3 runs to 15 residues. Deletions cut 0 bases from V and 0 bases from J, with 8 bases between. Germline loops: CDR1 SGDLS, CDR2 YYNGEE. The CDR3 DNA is TGTGCCAGCAGCGTAGGAGTATCTAGCACAGATACGCAGTATTTT. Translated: CASSVGVSSTDTQYF.

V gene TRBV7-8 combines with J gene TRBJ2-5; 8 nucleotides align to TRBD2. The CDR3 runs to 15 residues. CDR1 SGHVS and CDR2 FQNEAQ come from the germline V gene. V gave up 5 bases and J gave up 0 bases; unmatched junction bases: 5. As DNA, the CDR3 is TGTGCCAGCAGCCGCGGACTAGCCGACCAAGAGACCCAGTACTTC. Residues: CASSRGLADQETQYF.

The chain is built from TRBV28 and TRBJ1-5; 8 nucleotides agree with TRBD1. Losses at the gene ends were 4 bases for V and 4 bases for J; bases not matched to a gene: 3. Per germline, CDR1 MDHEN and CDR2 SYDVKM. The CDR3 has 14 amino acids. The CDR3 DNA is TGTGCCAGCAGTTCCGGACAGGGAAATCAGCCCCAGCATTTT. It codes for CASSSGQGNQPQHF.

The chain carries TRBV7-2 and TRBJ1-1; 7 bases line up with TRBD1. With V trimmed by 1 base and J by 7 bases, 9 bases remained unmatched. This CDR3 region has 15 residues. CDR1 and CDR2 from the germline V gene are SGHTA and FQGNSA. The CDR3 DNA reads TGTGCCAGCAGCTTAGTAGGGGGCGGAAGAATTGAAGCTTTCTTT. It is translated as CASSLVGGGRIEAFF.

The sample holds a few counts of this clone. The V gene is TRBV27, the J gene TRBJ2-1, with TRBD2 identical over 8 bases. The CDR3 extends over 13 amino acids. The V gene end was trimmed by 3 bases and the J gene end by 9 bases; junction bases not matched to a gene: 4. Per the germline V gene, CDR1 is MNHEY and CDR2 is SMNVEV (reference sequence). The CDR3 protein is CASSLGLAGEQFF. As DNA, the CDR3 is TGTGCCAGCAGTTTGGGGCTAGCGGGTGAGCAGTTCTTC.

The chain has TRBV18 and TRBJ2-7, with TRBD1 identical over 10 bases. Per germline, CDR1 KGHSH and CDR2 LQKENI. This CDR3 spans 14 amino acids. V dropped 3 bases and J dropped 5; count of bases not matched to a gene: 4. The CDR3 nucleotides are TGTGCCAGCTCACCTAGACAGGGGGCCCACGAGCAGTACTTC. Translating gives CASSPRQGAHEQYF. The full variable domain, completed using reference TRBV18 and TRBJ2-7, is NAGVMQNPRHLVRRRGQEARLRCSPMKGHSHVYWYRQLPEEGLKFMVYLQKENIIDESGMPKERFSAEFPKEGPSILRIQQVVRGDSAAYFCASSPRQGAHEQYFGPGTRLTVT.

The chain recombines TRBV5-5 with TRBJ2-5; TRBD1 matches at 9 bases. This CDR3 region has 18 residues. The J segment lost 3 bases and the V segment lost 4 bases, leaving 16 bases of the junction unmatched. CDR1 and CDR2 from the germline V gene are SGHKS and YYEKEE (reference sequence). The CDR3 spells CASSTSPGTGRGEETQYF. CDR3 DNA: TGTGCCAGCAGCACCTCTCCCGGGACAGGGAGGGGGGAAGAGACCCAGTACTTC.

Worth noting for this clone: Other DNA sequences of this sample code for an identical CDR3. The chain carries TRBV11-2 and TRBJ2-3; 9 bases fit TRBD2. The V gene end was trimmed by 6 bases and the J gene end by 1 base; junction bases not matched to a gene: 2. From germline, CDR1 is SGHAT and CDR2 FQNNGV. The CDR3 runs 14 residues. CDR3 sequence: CASSSSGGTDTQYF. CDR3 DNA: TGTGCCAGCAGTTCTAGCGGGGGCACAGATACGCAGTATTTT.

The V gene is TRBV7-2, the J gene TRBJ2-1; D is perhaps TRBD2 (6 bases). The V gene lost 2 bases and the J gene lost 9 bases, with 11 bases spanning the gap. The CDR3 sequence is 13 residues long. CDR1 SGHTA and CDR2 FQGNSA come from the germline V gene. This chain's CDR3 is CASSLMRRGEQFF. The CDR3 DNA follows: TGTGCCAGCAGCTTAATGAGGCGGGGTGAGCAGTTCTTC.

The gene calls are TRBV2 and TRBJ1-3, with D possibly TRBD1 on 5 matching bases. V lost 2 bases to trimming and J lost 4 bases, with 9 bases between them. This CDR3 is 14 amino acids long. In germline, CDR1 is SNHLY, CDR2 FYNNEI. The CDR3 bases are TGTGCCAGCAGTGAACAGGGCTACGGAAACACCATATATTTT. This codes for CASSEQGYGNTIYF.

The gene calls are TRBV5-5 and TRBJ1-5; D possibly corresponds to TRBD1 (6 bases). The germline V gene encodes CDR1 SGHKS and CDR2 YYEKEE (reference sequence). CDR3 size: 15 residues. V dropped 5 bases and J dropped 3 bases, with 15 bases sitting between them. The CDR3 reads CASSGGGTNNQPQHF. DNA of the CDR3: TGTGCCAGCAGTGGGGGTGGGACAAACAATCAGCCCCAGCATTTT.

The CDR3 coding sequence is TGTGCCAGCAGCCTTGGACTAGCGGGCGGGGCCTACGAGCAGTACTTC. Protein: CASSLGLAGGAYEQYF. This sequence joins TRBV7-2 and TRBJ2-7; TRBD2 agrees at 11 bases. J lost 2 bases, V lost 5 bases, and 8 bases had no gene match. Germline CDR1 SGHTA, CDR2 FQGNSA. This CDR3 contains 16 residues. Filled out from reference TRBV7-2 and TRBJ2-7, the complete variable domain reads GAGVSQSPSNKVTEKGKDVELRCDPISGHTALYWYRQSLGQGLEFLIYFQGNSAPDKSGLPSDRFSAERTGGSVSTLTIQRTQQEDSAVYLCASSLGLAGGAYEQYFGPGTRLTVT.

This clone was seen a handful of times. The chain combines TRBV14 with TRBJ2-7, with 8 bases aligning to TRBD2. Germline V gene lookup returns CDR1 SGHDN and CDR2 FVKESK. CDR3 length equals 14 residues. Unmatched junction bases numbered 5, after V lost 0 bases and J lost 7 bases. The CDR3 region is CASSQDFASGEQYF. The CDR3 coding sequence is TGTGCCAGCAGCCAAGATTTTGCTAGCGGGGAGCAGTACTTC.

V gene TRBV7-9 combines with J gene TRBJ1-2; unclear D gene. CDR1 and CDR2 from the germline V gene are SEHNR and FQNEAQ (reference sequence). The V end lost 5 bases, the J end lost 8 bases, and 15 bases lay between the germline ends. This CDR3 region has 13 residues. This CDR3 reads CASSLGEARGYTF. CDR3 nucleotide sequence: TGTGCCAGCAGCCTCGGAGAGGCGAGAGGCTACACCTTC. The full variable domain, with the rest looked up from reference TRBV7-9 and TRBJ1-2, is DTGVSQNPRHKITKRGQNVTFRCDPISEHNRLYWYRQTLGQGPEFLTYFQNEAQLEKSRLLSDRFSAERPKGSFSTLEIQRTEQGDSAMYLCASSLGEARGYTFGSGTRLTVV.

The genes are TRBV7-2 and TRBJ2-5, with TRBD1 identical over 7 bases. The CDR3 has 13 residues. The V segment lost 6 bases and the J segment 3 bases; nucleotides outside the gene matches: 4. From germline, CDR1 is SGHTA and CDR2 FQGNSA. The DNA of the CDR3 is TGTGCCAGCAGACGCCAGGGGGAAGAGACCCAGTACTTC. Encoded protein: CASRRQGEETQYF.

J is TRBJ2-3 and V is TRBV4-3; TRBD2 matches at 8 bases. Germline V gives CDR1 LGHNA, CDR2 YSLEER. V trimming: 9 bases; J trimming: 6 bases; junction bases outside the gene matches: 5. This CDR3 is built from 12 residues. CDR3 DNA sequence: TGCGCCAGTCGGGGCGGGGGGGATACGCAGTATTTT. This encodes CASRGGGDTQYF.

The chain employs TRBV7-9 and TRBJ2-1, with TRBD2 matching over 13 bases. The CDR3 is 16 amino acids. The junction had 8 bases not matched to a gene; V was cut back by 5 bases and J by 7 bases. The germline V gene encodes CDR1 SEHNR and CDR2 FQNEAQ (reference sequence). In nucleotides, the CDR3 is TGTGCCAGCAGCCAACAACTAGCGGGGGGGCGAAATGAGCAGTTCTTC. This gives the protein CASSQQLAGGRNEQFF.

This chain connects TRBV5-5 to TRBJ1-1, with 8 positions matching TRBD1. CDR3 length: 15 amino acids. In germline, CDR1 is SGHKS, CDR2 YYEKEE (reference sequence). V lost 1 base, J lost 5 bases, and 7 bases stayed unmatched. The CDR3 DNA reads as TGTGCCAGCAGCTTGTTAGTCAGGGGGCTTACTGAAGCTTTCTTT. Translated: CASSLLVRGLTEAFF.

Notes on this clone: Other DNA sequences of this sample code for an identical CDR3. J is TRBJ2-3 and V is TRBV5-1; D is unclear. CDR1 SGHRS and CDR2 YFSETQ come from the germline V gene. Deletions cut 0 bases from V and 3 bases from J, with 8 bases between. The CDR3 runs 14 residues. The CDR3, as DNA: TGCGCCAGCAGCTTGGGCCGACCTACAGATACGCAGTATTTT. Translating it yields CASSLGRPTDTQYF.

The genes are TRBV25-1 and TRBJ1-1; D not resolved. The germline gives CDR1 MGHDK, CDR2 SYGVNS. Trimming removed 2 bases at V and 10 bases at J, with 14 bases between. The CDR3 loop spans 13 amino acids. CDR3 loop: CASSEGPALGAFF. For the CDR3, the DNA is TGTGCCAGCAGTGAAGGGCCCGCCCTGGGAGCTTTCTTT.

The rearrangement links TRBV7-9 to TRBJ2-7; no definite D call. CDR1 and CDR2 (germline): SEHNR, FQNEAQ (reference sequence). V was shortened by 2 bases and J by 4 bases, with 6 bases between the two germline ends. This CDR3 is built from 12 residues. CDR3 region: CASSLTGYEQYF. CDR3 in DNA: TGTGCCAGCAGCTTAACGGGTTACGAGCAGTACTTC.

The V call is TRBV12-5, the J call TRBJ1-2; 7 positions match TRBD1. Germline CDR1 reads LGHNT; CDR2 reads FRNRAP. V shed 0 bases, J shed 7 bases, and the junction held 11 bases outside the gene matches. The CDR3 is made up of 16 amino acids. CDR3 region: CASGLVAGGTTLGYTF. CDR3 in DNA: TGTGCTAGTGGTTTGGTGGCAGGGGGAACGACTCTTGGCTACACCTTC.

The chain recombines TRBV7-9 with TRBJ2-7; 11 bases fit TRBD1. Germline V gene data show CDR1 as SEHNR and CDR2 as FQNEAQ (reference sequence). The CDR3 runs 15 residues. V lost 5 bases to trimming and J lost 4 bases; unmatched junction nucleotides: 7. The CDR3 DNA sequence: TGTGCCAGCAGCCCTTCCGGGACAGGGGGGTACGAGCAGTACTTC. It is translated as CASSPSGTGGYEQYF.